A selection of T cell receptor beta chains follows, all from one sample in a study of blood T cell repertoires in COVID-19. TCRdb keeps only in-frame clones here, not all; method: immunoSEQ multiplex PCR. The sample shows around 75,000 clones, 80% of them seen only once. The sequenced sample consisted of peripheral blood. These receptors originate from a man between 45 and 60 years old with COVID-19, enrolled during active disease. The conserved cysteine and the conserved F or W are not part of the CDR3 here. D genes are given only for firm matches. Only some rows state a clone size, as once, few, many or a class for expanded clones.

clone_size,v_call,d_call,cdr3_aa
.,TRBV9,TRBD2,ASSVEGLEGNEQF
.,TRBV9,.,ASSVGLPTQETQY
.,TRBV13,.,ASSPERLPEVANVLT
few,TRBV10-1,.,ASMQGKNTEAF
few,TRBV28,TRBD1,ASSPPTGVTEAF
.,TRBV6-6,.,ASSQGSGYEQY
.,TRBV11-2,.,ASRLGGANVLT
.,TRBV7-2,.,ASSRQGRDYGYT
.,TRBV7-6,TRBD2,ASSLGEGLPYEQY
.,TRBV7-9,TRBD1,ASSPGAGTGPLGEKLF
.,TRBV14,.,ASSQHLGSIPTDTQY
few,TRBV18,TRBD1,ASSPGTVDNSPLH
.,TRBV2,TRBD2,ASSLGLAGKGEQF